These T cell receptor beta chains were read from a single sample in a study of vaccination and CD4 T cells after COVID-19. TCRdb analysed the PCR reads with MiXCR anew, one entry per CDR3 protein. The data hold roughly 4,100 distinct CDR3 sequences, with about 43% observed a single time. Their target antigens are unknown. The sample was CD4+ T cells from blood, cultured in vitro. These TCRs come from a human donor who had recovered from COVID-19. CDR3s include the opening cysteine and the closing phenylalanine or tryptophan. The D gene is left open where the match is weak. Size is omitted from some rows. Given values are once, few, many or a class for expanded clones.

CDR3aa: CASSLWTGVGLAGVDEQFF
CDR3nt: TGTGCCAGCAGCTTGTGGACAGGGGTAGGACTAGCGGGAGTAGATGAGCAGTTCTTC
d_gene: TRBD2
v_gene: TRBV5-8
abundance: few
j_gene: TRBJ2-1

CDR3aa: CSARDRVGGDQPQHF
CDR3nt: TGCAGTGCTAGAGATCGGGTAGGGGGGGATCAGCCCCAGCATTTT
d_gene: .
v_gene: TRBV20-1
abundance: few
j_gene: TRBJ1-5

CDR3aa: CASSEAGLGDTEAFF
CDR3nt: TGTGCCAGCAGTGAAGCAGGGCTGGGGGACACTGAAGCTTTCTTT
d_gene: .
v_gene: TRBV6-1
abundance: few
j_gene: TRBJ1-1

CDR3aa: CASSIGGTPETQYF
CDR3nt: TGTGCCAGTAGTATAGGCGGTACCCCAGAGACCCAGTACTTC
d_gene: .
v_gene: TRBV19
abundance: .
j_gene: TRBJ2-5

CDR3aa: CASSLMGGQETQYF
CDR3nt: TGTGCCAGCAGCTTAATGGGAGGCCAAGAGACCCAGTACTTC
d_gene: .
v_gene: TRBV7-3
abundance: .
j_gene: TRBJ2-5

CDR3aa: CASSNAGGGYEQYF
CDR3nt: TGTGCCAGCAGTAACGCGGGCGGGGGCTACGAGCAGTACTTC
d_gene: TRBD2
v_gene: TRBV6-1
abundance: .
j_gene: TRBJ2-7

CDR3aa: CSARDRRTGLSTEAFF
CDR3nt: TGCAGTGCTAGAGATAGACGGACAGGGCTGAGCACTGAAGCTTTCTTT
d_gene: TRBD1
v_gene: TRBV20-1
abundance: large
j_gene: TRBJ1-1

CDR3aa: CASSLGTGGYQPQHF
CDR3nt: TGTGCCAGCAGCTTGGGGACAGGGGGTTATCAGCCCCAGCATTTT
d_gene: TRBD1
v_gene: TRBV7-9
abundance: few
j_gene: TRBJ1-5

CDR3aa: CASSLLTGYGNNQPQHF
CDR3nt: TGTGCCAGTAGTCTCCTAACAGGGTACGGGAACAATCAGCCCCAGCATTTT
d_gene: .
v_gene: TRBV19
abundance: .
j_gene: TRBJ1-5

CDR3aa: CASSRGRGRGFF
CDR3nt: TGTGCCAGCAGTCGAGGGAGGGGCCGGGGGTTCTTC
d_gene: TRBD2
v_gene: TRBV7-2
abundance: .
j_gene: TRBJ2-1

CDR3aa: CASRMGLAAQETQYF
CDR3nt: TGCGCCAGCAGGATGGGACTAGCGGCACAAGAGACCCAGTACTTC
d_gene: TRBD2
v_gene: TRBV10-2
abundance: .
j_gene: TRBJ2-5

CDR3aa: CASSLGAGLDSNEQFF
CDR3nt: TGTGCCAGCAGCTTAGGGGCCGGACTAGACAGCAATGAGCAGTTCTTC
d_gene: TRBD2
v_gene: TRBV7-6
abundance: .
j_gene: TRBJ2-1

CDR3aa: CAWSGGDTQYF
CDR3nt: TGTGCCTGGAGTGGGGGGGATACGCAGTATTTT
d_gene: .
v_gene: TRBV30
abundance: once
j_gene: TRBJ2-3

CDR3aa: CRTGLYGYTF
CDR3nt: TGTAGGACAGGGCTCTATGGCTACACCTTC
d_gene: .
v_gene: TRBV1
abundance: .
j_gene: TRBJ1-2

CDR3aa: CAWRSKGQGISNQPQHF
CDR3nt: TGTGCCTGGAGAAGCAAGGGACAGGGTATTAGCAATCAGCCCCAGCATTTT
d_gene: TRBD1
v_gene: TRBV30
abundance: .
j_gene: TRBJ1-5

CDR3aa: CASSLLSGTAQETQYF
CDR3nt: TGTGCCAGCAGCTTGCTGTCCGGGACAGCCCAAGAGACCCAGTACTTC
d_gene: TRBD1
v_gene: TRBV7-9
abundance: .
j_gene: TRBJ2-5

CDR3aa: CASSPQGGLGNTIYF
CDR3nt: TGTGCCAGCAGCCCCCAGGGGGGGTTGGGAAACACCATATATTTT
d_gene: TRBD1
v_gene: TRBV7-2
abundance: .
j_gene: TRBJ1-3

CDR3aa: CASSGKGQNNQWPQHF
CDR3nt: TGTGCCAGCAGTGGAAAGGGACAGAACAACCAATGGCCCCAGCATTTT
d_gene: TRBD1
v_gene: TRBV6-1
abundance: .
j_gene: TRBJ1-5

CDR3aa: CASSLAGTWGNTIYF
CDR3nt: TGTGCCAGCAGCTTAGCAGGGACTTGGGGAAACACCATATATTTT
d_gene: .
v_gene: TRBV7-9
abundance: once
j_gene: TRBJ1-3

CDR3aa: CASSYTSGTPGNEQFF
CDR3nt: TGTGCCAGCAGCTACACCTCCGGGACTCCCGGAAATGAGCAGTTCTTC
d_gene: .
v_gene: TRBV6-5
abundance: .
j_gene: TRBJ2-1

CDR3aa: CASSLRQGRSEQFF
CDR3nt: TGTGCCAGCAGCCTAAGACAGGGCAGGAGTGAGCAGTTCTTC
d_gene: TRBD1
v_gene: TRBV7-3
abundance: medium-sized
j_gene: TRBJ2-1

CDR3aa: CASSIRGLEETQYF
CDR3nt: TGTGCCAGCAGCATCAGGGGGCTCGAAGAGACCCAGTACTTC
d_gene: TRBD1
v_gene: TRBV7-3
abundance: .
j_gene: TRBJ2-5

CDR3aa: CASQSGRANYGYTF
CDR3nt: TGTGCCAGTCAGAGCGGAAGGGCTAACTATGGCTACACCTTC
d_gene: .
v_gene: TRBV19
abundance: .
j_gene: TRBJ1-2

CDR3aa: CSAWDRAGYTF
CDR3nt: TGCAGTGCCTGGGACAGGGCTGGCTACACCTTC
d_gene: TRBD1
v_gene: TRBV20-1
abundance: few
j_gene: TRBJ1-2

CDR3aa: CAISDDAGRTEAFF
CDR3nt: TGTGCCATCAGTGACGATGCAGGGCGCACTGAAGCTTTCTTT
d_gene: .
v_gene: TRBV10-3
abundance: few
j_gene: TRBJ1-1

CDR3aa: CASSIIPNTEAFF
CDR3nt: TGTGCCAGTAGTATCATCCCGAACACTGAAGCTTTCTTT
d_gene: .
v_gene: TRBV19
abundance: few
j_gene: TRBJ1-1

CDR3aa: CASSLWQGTNSPLHF
CDR3nt: TGTGCCAGCAGCTTGTGGCAGGGGACAAATTCACCCCTCCACTTT
d_gene: .
v_gene: TRBV5-4
abundance: few
j_gene: TRBJ1-6

CDR3aa: CATSRDIRYEQYF
CDR3nt: TGTGCCACCAGCAGAGATATCCGGTACGAGCAGTACTTC
d_gene: .
v_gene: TRBV15
abundance: .
j_gene: TRBJ2-7

CDR3aa: CSARDLRRQAYTEAFF
CDR3nt: TGCAGTGCTAGAGACCTTCGTCGTCAGGCCTACACTGAAGCTTTCTTT
d_gene: .
v_gene: TRBV20-1
abundance: few
j_gene: TRBJ1-1

CDR3aa: CASSPPGRTEQYF
CDR3nt: TGTGCCAGCAGCCCCCCAGGGCGCACGGAGCAGTACTTC
d_gene: .
v_gene: TRBV6-1
abundance: .
j_gene: TRBJ2-7

CDR3aa: CATSELDSTDTQYF
CDR3nt: TGTGCCACCAGTGAGTTAGACAGCACAGATACGCAGTATTTT
d_gene: .
v_gene: TRBV24-1
abundance: few
j_gene: TRBJ2-3

CDR3aa: CASSWTSGLPGNIQYF
CDR3nt: TGTGCCAGCAGTTGGACTAGCGGACTGCCAGGAAACATTCAGTACTTC
d_gene: TRBD2
v_gene: TRBV6-2/TRBV6-3
abundance: .
j_gene: TRBJ2-4

CDR3aa: CTSTASDSVNYGYTF
CDR3nt: TGTACCAGCACTGCTTCTGACAGTGTCAACTATGGCTACACCTTC
d_gene: .
v_gene: TRBV6-1
abundance: .
j_gene: TRBJ1-2

CDR3aa: CASSRVSGAYGYTF
CDR3nt: TGTGCCAGCAGCCGCGTATCAGGGGCATATGGCTACACCTTC
d_gene: .
v_gene: TRBV28
abundance: .
j_gene: TRBJ1-2

CDR3aa: CSASYSTGLNTEAFF
CDR3nt: TGCAGTGCTAGTTACTCCACAGGGCTGAACACTGAAGCTTTCTTT
d_gene: .
v_gene: TRBV20-1
abundance: few
j_gene: TRBJ1-1

CDR3aa: CASSLVNSGGREFF
CDR3nt: TGTGCCAGCAGCTTAGTTAATAGCGGGGGGAGGGAGTTCTTC
d_gene: TRBD2
v_gene: TRBV7-9
abundance: few
j_gene: TRBJ2-1

CDR3aa: CASSRDRGNYGYTF
CDR3nt: TGTGCCAGCAGCAGGGACAGGGGTAACTATGGCTACACCTTC
d_gene: TRBD1
v_gene: TRBV6-1
abundance: .
j_gene: TRBJ1-2

CDR3aa: CASSEASGDETQYF
CDR3nt: TGTGCCAGCAGTGAAGCTAGCGGGGACGAGACCCAGTACTTC
d_gene: TRBD2
v_gene: TRBV2
abundance: .
j_gene: TRBJ2-5

CDR3aa: CASSLSPSGGNTGELFF
CDR3nt: TGTGCCAGCAGCTTATCTCCCAGCGGGGGGAACACCGGGGAGCTGTTTTTT
d_gene: TRBD2
v_gene: TRBV7-2
abundance: few
j_gene: TRBJ2-2

CDR3aa: CSTIPGGSGDTQYF
CDR3nt: TGCAGTACTATCCCAGGGGGCTCAGGAGATACGCAGTATTTT
d_gene: TRBD1
v_gene: TRBV20-1
abundance: .
j_gene: TRBJ2-3

CDR3aa: CAIRGTGQGETQYF
CDR3nt: TGTGCCATCAGGGGGACAGGCCAGGGAGAGACCCAGTACTTC
d_gene: TRBD1
v_gene: TRBV10-3
abundance: large
j_gene: TRBJ2-5

CDR3aa: CAASGTVRIYGYTF
CDR3nt: TGTGCCGCGTCAGGGACCGTGAGGATCTATGGCTACACCTTC
d_gene: .
v_gene: TRBV28
abundance: .
j_gene: TRBJ1-2

CDR3aa: CASSLLLAGDYEQYF
CDR3nt: TGTGCCAGCAGTTTATTACTAGCGGGGGATTACGAGCAGTACTTC
d_gene: TRBD2
v_gene: TRBV27
abundance: .
j_gene: TRBJ2-7

CDR3aa: CARALNTF
CDR3nt: TGTGCCAGGGCCCTAAACACCTTC
d_gene: .
v_gene: TRBV6-4
abundance: few
j_gene: TRBJ1-2

CDR3aa: CASSSTSYARETQYF
CDR3nt: TGTGCCAGTAGTTCAACAAGCTACGCCCGGGAGACCCAGTACTTC
d_gene: .
v_gene: TRBV19
abundance: .
j_gene: TRBJ2-5

CDR3aa: CSATQPLAGGYEQYF
CDR3nt: TGCAGTGCAACCCAGCCCCTAGCGGGAGGCTACGAGCAGTACTTC
d_gene: TRBD2
v_gene: TRBV20-1
abundance: .
j_gene: TRBJ2-7